A single sample gave rise to the 6 T cell receptor beta chains below, sequenced in a study of T cell responses to AZD1222 COVID-19 vaccine. The assay was immunoSEQ multiplex PCR, and TCRdb's table has in-frame clones only and misses some. Of about 120,000 clones in the sample, about 92% were seen once. Sequencing was performed on peripheral blood, taken 28 days after the second AZD1222 dose. These receptors came from an adult who received the AZD1222 COVID-19 vaccine.

CDR3 DNA: TGTGCCACCCTCCGCAATGAGCAGTTCTTC. This gives the protein CATLRNEQFF. The J gene is TRBJ2-1, the V gene TRBV24-1, with unresolved D. Trimming cost V 9 bases and J 6 bases, with 5 bases left between them. The CDR3 has 10 amino acids. From germline, CDR1 is KGHDR and CDR2 SFDVKD.

This rearrangement joins TRBV20-1 to TRBJ1-6, with a weak D call TRBD1 (6 bases). Trimming removed 3 bases from V and 7 bases from J, with 13 bases in between. The CDR3 totals 14 residues. The germline gives CDR1 DFQATT, CDR2 SNEGSKA (reference sequence). The CDR3 bases are TGCAGTGCTAGTGAGGGGGTGGAAAATTCACCCCTCCACTTT. This encodes CSASEGVENSPLHF.

This chain joins TRBV7-9 and TRBJ1-2; TRBD1 is a possible D gene (5 bases). The V end lost 1 base, the J end lost 8 bases, and 11 bases lay between the germline ends. Germline V gives CDR1 SEHNR, CDR2 FQNEAQ (reference sequence). CDR3 length: 13 residues. The CDR3 loop reads CASSLGGEEGYTF. In DNA form, the CDR3 reads TGTGCCAGCAGCTTAGGGGGGGAAGAGGGCTACACCTTC. Based on the CDR3 plus reference TRBV7-9 and TRBJ1-2, the full variable domain is DTGVSQNPRHKITKRGQNVTFRCDPISEHNRLYWYRQTLGQGPEFLTYFQNEAQLEKSRLLSDRFSAERPKGSFSTLEIQRTEQGDSAMYLCASSLGGEEGYTFGSGTRLTVV.

The chain recombines TRBV7-9 with TRBJ2-7; 9 bases match TRBD1. The V and J ends lost 1 base and 5 bases, in that order; junction bases with no gene match: 6. The length of the CDR3 is 15 residues. From germline, CDR1 is SEHNR and CDR2 FQNEAQ (reference sequence). The CDR3 DNA follows: TGTGCCAGCAGCTTAGGGGACAGGGCGTCGGACGAGCAGTACTTC. This gives the protein CASSLGDRASDEQYF. Full variable domain (rest looked up from reference TRBV7-9 and TRBJ2-7): DTGVSQNPRHKITKRGQNVTFRCDPISEHNRLYWYRQTLGQGPEFLTYFQNEAQLEKSRLLSDRFSAERPKGSFSTLEIQRTEQGDSAMYLCASSLGDRASDEQYFGPGTRLTVT.

This chain links TRBV28 with TRBJ1-2; D remains unclear. This CDR3 is 13 amino acids long. The germline gives CDR1 MDHEN, CDR2 SYDVKM. Between the trimmed V and J ends, which lost 3 bases and 2 bases, there was a span of 7 bases. The CDR3 sequence: CASSFSVNYGYTF. The CDR3 coding sequence is TGTGCCAGCAGTTTCTCCGTGAACTATGGCTACACCTTC.

For this clone: Its ends do not fully match the called genes, so a read error is possible. The V gene is TRBV12-3 or TRBV12-4, the J gene TRBJ1-2, with 8 nucleotides matching TRBD1. The CDR3 runs 12 residues. CDR3 nucleotides: TGTGCCAGCACTAGAGACAGGGGCGGGCACGCCTTC. Translation: CASTRDRGGHAF.